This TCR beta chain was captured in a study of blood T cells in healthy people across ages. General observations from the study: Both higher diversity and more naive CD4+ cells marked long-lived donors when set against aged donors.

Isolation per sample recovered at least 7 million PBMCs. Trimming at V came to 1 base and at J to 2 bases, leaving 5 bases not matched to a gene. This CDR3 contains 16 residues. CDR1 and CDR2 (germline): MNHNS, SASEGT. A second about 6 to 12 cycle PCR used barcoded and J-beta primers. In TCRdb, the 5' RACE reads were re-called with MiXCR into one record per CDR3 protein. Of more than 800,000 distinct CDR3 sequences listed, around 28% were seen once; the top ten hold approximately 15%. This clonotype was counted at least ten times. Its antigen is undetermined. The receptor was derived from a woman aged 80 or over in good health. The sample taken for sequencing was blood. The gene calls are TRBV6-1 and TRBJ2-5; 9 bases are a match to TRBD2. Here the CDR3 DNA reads TGTGCCAGCAGTGAAGAAAGCGGGGGGCTTCAAGAGACCCAGTACTTC. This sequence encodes CASSEESGGLQETQYF.